These 30 T cell receptor beta chains came from one sample sequenced in a study of PD-L1 blockade in urothelial cancer (TCRdb year 2017). The time point label for this specimen denotes: pretreatment peripheral blood. Receptors were amplified or captured by the immunoSEQ multiplex PCR assay. Held by TCRdb, this immuneACCESS table contains in-frame sequences only and omits some clones. Under half of the omission traces to an unresolved V gene where checked; the cause of the rest is unknown. In all, the sample holds fewer than 85,000 clones, and 84% of those were seen once. Jointly, the top ten make up roughly 8.3% of the sample. The sequenced sample was PBMCs, obtained around atezolizumab (anti-PD-L1) treatment. The receptors were sampled from a woman aged 70-85 years with urothelial cancer.

This chain uses TRBV27 with TRBJ2-6; no clear D gene. Germline values: CDR1 MNHEY, CDR2 SMNVEV (reference sequence). The CDR3 runs to 15 residues. V lost 6 bases to trimming and J lost 3 bases, with 12 bases between them. This chain's CDR3 is CASSPRLGGANVLTF. CDR3 nucleotides: TGTGCCAGCAGCCCGAGGCTAGGTGGGGCCAACGTCCTGACTTTC.

The chain combines TRBV10-1 with TRBJ2-3; weak D call: TRBD1 (5 bases). This CDR3 spans 15 amino acids. Trimming shortened V by 3 bases and J by 1 base, and 11 bases separated the two germline ends. The V gene's germline CDR1 is WNHNN and CDR2 SYGVQD (reference sequence). In nucleotides, the CDR3 is TGCGCCAGCAGTGATCCAGGGCTTGGCACAGATACGCAGTATTTT. Amino acid sequence: CASSDPGLGTDTQYF.

V is TRBV9 and J is TRBJ1-2, with 9 bases aligning to TRBD1. This CDR3 comprises 15 residues. In germline, CDR1 is SGDLS, CDR2 YYNGEE. V was clipped by 4 bases and J by 3 bases; unmatched bases: 7. Here the CDR3 DNA reads TGTGCCAGCAGCACCCCGACAGGGGGTGACTATGGCTACACCTTC. This sequence encodes CASSTPTGGDYGYTF.

The chain has TRBV10-3 and TRBJ1-6; 7 bases align to TRBD1. The CDR3 runs to 16 residues. Trimming at V came to 4 bases and at J to 3 bases, leaving 6 bases not matched to a gene. In germline, CDR1 is ENHRY, CDR2 SYGVKD. The CDR3 DNA reads as TGTGCCATCAGTGTCGGTCAGGGGGACTATAATTCACCCCTCCACTTT. Its translation is CAISVGQGDYNSPLHF.

CDR3 DNA sequence: TGTGCCAGCTCACCCAACCACGCTCCAGCGGATCAGCCCCAGCATTTT. Its protein product is CASSPNHAPADQPQHF. The chain links TRBV18 to TRBJ1-5, with D uncertain. Germline V lookup: CDR1 KGHSH, CDR2 LQKENI. The V end was cut by 3 bases, the J end by 5 bases, with 17 bases between. This CDR3 has 16 amino acids.

The chain is built from TRBV5-1 and TRBJ2-3; tentatively, D is TRBD2 (6 bases). V lost 0 bases to trimming and J lost 2 bases, with 16 bases between them. CDR1 and CDR2 from the germline V gene are SGHRS and YFSETQ. This CDR3 has 17 residues. The CDR3 protein is CASSLGGGSGYTDTQYF. CDR3 in DNA: TGCGCCAGCAGCTTGGGGGGTGGTAGCGGTTACACAGATACGCAGTATTTT.

The V call is TRBV4-1, the J call TRBJ1-6, with D unclear. Germline V gene lookup returns CDR1 MGHRA and CDR2 YSYEKL. The CDR3 loop spans 15 amino acids. The ends were cut back, 0 bases at V and 10 bases at J, with 13 bases in the middle. CDR3 residues: CASSQEGLAGSPLHF. The CDR3 DNA is TGCGCCAGCAGCCAAGAAGGGTTAGCGGGGTCACCCCTCCACTTT.

This clone was seen a single time. The chain couples TRBV27 to TRBJ2-2; 9 bases match TRBD2. V lost 6 bases, J lost 5 bases, and 4 bases stayed unmatched. Looked up from germline, CDR1 is MNHEY and CDR2 is SMNVEV (reference sequence). The CDR3 consists of 14 residues. The CDR3 nucleotides read TGTGCCAGCAGGGGCGCGGGAGGGACCGGGGAGCTGTTTTTT. It yields the protein CASRGAGGTGELFF.

The chain combines TRBV30 with TRBJ2-1, with TRBD2 identical over 9 bases. Germline CDR1 GTSNPN, CDR2 SVGIG (reference sequence). CDR3 length: 14 residues. The V gene end was trimmed by 3 bases and the J gene end by 6 bases; junction bases not matched to a gene: 6. CDR3 nucleotides: TGTGCCTGGAGCTCCGGACTAGCGAGCAATGAGCAGTTCTTC. The encoded protein is CAWSSGLASNEQFF.

This rearrangement joins TRBV19 to TRBJ1-5; D is ambiguous. V lost 0 bases to trimming and J lost 3 bases, with 6 bases between them. Germline V gene data show CDR1 as LNHDA and CDR2 as SQIVND (reference sequence). The CDR3 sequence is 14 residues long. CDR3 sequence: CASSIEAFNQPQHF. CDR3 nucleotide sequence: TGTGCCAGTAGTATAGAGGCCTTCAATCAGCCCCAGCATTTT.

The chain combines TRBV7-5 with TRBJ2-2; TRBD2, the D gene given by the table, was not confirmed from the DNA. TRBV7-5 is assigned pseudogene status. The CDR3 is made up of 17 amino acids. The CDR3 protein is CARSLRDGSGNTGELFF. The CDR3, as DNA: TGTGCCAGAAGCTTACGGGATGGGAGCGGGAACACCGGGGAGCTGTTTTTT.

The V call is TRBV7-9, the J call TRBJ1-1; no clear D gene. The V gene's germline CDR1 is SEHNR and CDR2 FQNEAQ (reference sequence). Trimming removed 1 base at V and 1 base at J, with 7 bases between. This CDR3 region has 14 residues. CDR3: CASSLGRGNTEAFF. The DNA for the CDR3 is TGTGCCAGCAGCTTAGGGCGGGGGAACACTGAAGCTTTCTTT.

The rearrangement links TRBV5-1 to TRBJ2-7, with 10 bases aligning to TRBD1. CDR1 SGHRS and CDR2 YFSETQ come from the germline V gene. There are 14 residues in the CDR3. V gave up 4 bases and J gave up 0 bases; unmatched junction bases: 1. CDR3 nucleotides: TGCGCCAGCAGCCGGGACAGGGGCTCCTACGAGCAGTACTTC. This translates into CASSRDRGSYEQYF.

This clone was seen only once. The V gene is TRBV7-9, the J gene TRBJ1-5; TRBD1 is a possible D gene (6 bases). CDR3 size: 15 residues. Germline assignment: CDR1 SEHNR and CDR2 FQNEAQ (reference sequence). Deletions cut 4 bases from V and 0 bases from J, with 10 bases between. The CDR3 protein is CASSSGTLSNQPQHF. The CDR3 coding sequence is TGTGCCAGCAGCTCTGGGACACTTAGCAATCAGCCCCAGCATTTT.

This sequence joins TRBV7-3 and TRBJ2-3; D is uncertain. Trimming removed 1 base from V and 6 bases from J, with 11 bases in between. CDR3 length: 14 residues. The germline CDR1 and CDR2 sequences are SGHTA and FQGTGA. CDR3 nucleotides: TGTGCCAGCAGCTTAATGCACTCGAGTGATACGCAGTATTTT. This encodes CASSLMHSSDTQYF.

There are a few counts of this clone. The V call is TRBV9, the J call TRBJ2-3; 12 positions match TRBD1. CDR3 length: 16 amino acids. Germline loops: CDR1 SGDLS, CDR2 YYNGEE. V trimming: 4 bases; J trimming: 4 bases; junction bases outside the gene matches: 7. The chain's CDR3 is CASSPGTGGAADTQYF. The DNA of the CDR3 is TGTGCCAGCAGCCCGGGGACAGGGGGCGCCGCAGATACGCAGTATTTT.

This clone has only a few counts. The V gene is TRBV19, the J gene TRBJ2-5, with TRBD1 identical over 7 bases. J gave up 5 bases and V 4 bases, and 4 bases lay outside the gene matches. In germline, CDR1 is LNHDA, CDR2 SQIVND (reference sequence). This CDR3 is 13 amino acids long. The CDR3 is CASSKTGVETQYF. CDR3 in DNA: TGTGCCAGTAGTAAAACAGGGGTGGAGACCCAGTACTTC. The full variable domain, its missing parts supplied by reference TRBV19 and TRBJ2-5, is DGGITQSPKYLFRKEGQNVTLSCEQNLNHDAMYWYRQDPGQGLRLIYYSQIVNDFQKGDIAEGYSVSREKKESFPLTVTSAQKNPTAFYLCASSKTGVETQYFGPGTRLLVL.

J is TRBJ1-2 and V is TRBV5-1, with 7 bases lining up with TRBD1. CDR1 and CDR2 (germline): SGHRS, YFSETQ. After removal of 4 bases from V and 4 bases from J, the junction contained 16 bases not matched to a gene. The CDR3 spans 17 residues. The CDR3 region is CASSPPWTGPYSYGYTF. CDR3 DNA sequence: TGCGCCAGCAGCCCGCCATGGACAGGCCCTTACTCCTATGGCTACACCTTC.

This clone was found once. The chain carries TRBV6-1 and TRBJ1-2; D is unclear. CDR3 length equals 15 residues. Per germline, CDR1 MNHNS and CDR2 SASEGT. Trimming removed 1 base from V and 3 bases from J, with 12 bases in between. The DNA for the CDR3 is TGTGCCAGCAGTGAAGGTGCAGTCGGGGACTATGGCTACACCTTC. The encoded protein is CASSEGAVGDYGYTF.

The gene calls are TRBV18 and TRBJ1-3; maybe TRBD1 (6 bases). V lost 1 base and J 0 bases, leaving 13 bases between the germline ends. This CDR3 region has 17 residues. Germline V gene sequence: CDR1 KGHSH, CDR2 LQKENI. The CDR3 loop reads CASSPLQGRSSGNTIYF. In DNA form, the CDR3 reads TGTGCCAGCTCACCACTACAGGGCAGAAGCTCTGGAAACACCATATATTTT.

This chain uses TRBV7-2 with TRBJ2-7; tentative D call: TRBD1 (5 bases). V was clipped by 3 bases and J by 7 bases, with 10 bases between them. Germline loops: CDR1 SGHTA, CDR2 FQGNSA. This CDR3 is built from 12 residues. This chain's CDR3 is CASSFTGKEQYF. As DNA, the CDR3 is TGTGCCAGCAGCTTTACAGGAAAAGAGCAGTACTTC. Based on the CDR3 plus reference TRBV7-2 and TRBJ2-7, the full variable domain is GAGVSQSPSNKVTEKGKDVELRCDPISGHTALYWYRQSLGQGLEFLIYFQGNSAPDKSGLPSDRFSAERTGGSVSTLTIQRTQQEDSAVYLCASSFTGKEQYFGPGTRLTVT.

The chain recombines TRBV27 with TRBJ1-5; TRBD1 is a possible D gene (5 bases). The CDR3 contains 15 residues. Germline V gene lookup returns CDR1 MNHEY and CDR2 SMNVEV (reference sequence). The V end was cut by 0 bases, the J end by 3 bases, with 9 bases between. The CDR3 nucleotides are TGTGCCAGCAGTTTATCGGGCAGGGACAATCAGCCCCAGCATTTT. As protein: CASSLSGRDNQPQHF.

This chain links TRBV6-4 with TRBJ2-2, with 7 bases lining up with TRBD2. Trimming removed 3 bases from V and 4 bases from J; junction bases left unmatched: 5. The CDR3 runs 15 residues. The germline CDR1 and CDR2 sequences are MRHNA and SNTAGT. In DNA, the CDR3 is TGTGCCAGCAGTGAACTTTCGGGGGGCACCGGGGAGCTGTTTTTT. Residues: CASSELSGGTGELFF.

This clone was observed a few times. The chain uses TRBV30 and TRBJ2-7, with D perhaps matching TRBD2 (5 bases). CDR1 is GTSNPN, CDR2 SVGIG, per germline (reference sequence). V was cut by 5 bases and J by 4 bases, with 15 bases left in between. This CDR3 contains 13 residues. DNA of the CDR3: TGTGCCTGGCGCCCCGGGGTGATTTACGAGCAGTACTTC. Its translation is CAWRPGVIYEQYF.

V is TRBV7-2 and J is TRBJ1-2; maybe TRBD1 (6 bases). The CDR3 is 15 residues long. Germline loops: CDR1 SGHTA, CDR2 FQGNSA. Trimming pared 5 bases from V and 5 bases from J, leaving 18 bases between. This CDR3 is CASSPRPGQEYGYTF. CDR3 sequence (DNA): TGTGCCAGCAGCCCCCGACCGGGACAAGAATATGGCTACACCTTC.

The chain is built from TRBV7-2 and TRBJ2-1; D is undetermined. CDR3 length: 15 amino acids. The germline V gene has CDR1 SGHTA and CDR2 FQGNSA. V was shortened by 5 bases and J by 0 bases, with 11 bases between the two germline ends. Here the CDR3 reads CASSLQIPSYNEQFF. In DNA, the CDR3 is TGTGCCAGCAGCCTCCAGATACCCTCCTACAATGAGCAGTTCTTC.

This clone has only a few counts. The chain has TRBV2 and TRBJ1-4, with 8 bases aligning to TRBD1. This CDR3 comprises 15 residues. Looked up from germline, CDR1 is SNHLY and CDR2 is FYNNEI. With V trimmed by 5 bases and J by 3 bases, 5 bases remained unmatched. The CDR3 is CASSRDRGPNEKLFF. DNA of the CDR3: TGTGCCAGCAGTCGCGACAGGGGACCTAATGAAAAACTGTTTTTT.

The chain couples TRBV9 to TRBJ2-1; TRBD1 matches 7 bases. The germline gives CDR1 SGDLS, CDR2 YYNGEE. The CDR3 extends over 17 amino acids. V gave up 0 bases and J gave up 5 bases; unmatched junction bases: 11. The CDR3 spells CASSVAFSGGWDNEQFF. Here the CDR3 DNA reads TGTGCCAGCAGCGTAGCATTCTCAGGGGGATGGGACAATGAGCAGTTCTTC.

This rearrangement joins TRBV18 to TRBJ2-7, with TRBD1 matching over 8 bases. J gave up 5 bases and V 6 bases, and 9 bases lay outside the gene matches. Germline values: CDR1 KGHSH, CDR2 LQKENI. The CDR3 length is 14 residues. CDR3 in amino acids: CASSQSRGLDEQYF. The CDR3 bases are TGTGCCAGCTCTCAGAGCAGGGGGCTCGACGAGCAGTACTTC.

The chain is built from TRBV30 and TRBJ2-2, with a tentative D call TRBD1 (7 bases). CDR1 and CDR2 from the germline V gene are GTSNPN and SVGIG (reference sequence). The CDR3 runs to 14 residues. Trimming removed 0 bases at V and 5 bases at J, with 10 bases between. The CDR3 loop is CAWSVRGRTGELFF. The CDR3 bases are TGTGCCTGGAGTGTCAGGGGGAGGACCGGGGAGCTGTTTTTT.